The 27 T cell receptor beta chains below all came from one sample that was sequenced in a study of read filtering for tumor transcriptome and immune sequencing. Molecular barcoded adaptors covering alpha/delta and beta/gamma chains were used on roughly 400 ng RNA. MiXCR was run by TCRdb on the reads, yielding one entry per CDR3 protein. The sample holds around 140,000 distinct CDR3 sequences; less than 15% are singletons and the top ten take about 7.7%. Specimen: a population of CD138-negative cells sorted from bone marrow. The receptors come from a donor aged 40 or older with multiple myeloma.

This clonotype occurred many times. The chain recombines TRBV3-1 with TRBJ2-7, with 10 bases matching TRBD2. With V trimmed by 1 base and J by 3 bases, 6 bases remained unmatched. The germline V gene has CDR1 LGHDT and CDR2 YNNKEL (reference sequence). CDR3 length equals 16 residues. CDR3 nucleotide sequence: TGTGCCAGCAGCCAAGGGCTAGCGGGAGTCTTCTACGAGCAGTACTTC. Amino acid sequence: CASSQGLAGVFYEQYF.

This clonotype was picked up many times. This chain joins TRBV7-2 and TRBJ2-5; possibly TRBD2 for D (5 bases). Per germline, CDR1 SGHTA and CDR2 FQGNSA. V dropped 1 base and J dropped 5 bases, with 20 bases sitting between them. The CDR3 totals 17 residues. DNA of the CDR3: TGTGCCAGCAGCTTAGGGATAGCGACCCCCCTTAGGGAGACCCAGTACTTC. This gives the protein CASSLGIATPLRETQYF. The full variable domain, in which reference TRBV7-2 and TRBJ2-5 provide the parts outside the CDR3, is GAGVSQSPSNKVTEKGKDVELRCDPISGHTALYWYRQSLGQGLEFLIYFQGNSAPDKSGLPSDRFSAERTGGSVSTLTIQRTQQEDSAVYLCASSLGIATPLRETQYFGPGTRLLVL.

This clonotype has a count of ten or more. Here the CDR3 reads CASSYFISSEQFF. CDR3 DNA sequence: TGTGCCAGCAGTTACTTCATCAGCAGTGAGCAGTTCTTC. The rearrangement joins TRBV6-7 to TRBJ2-1, with no clear D. TRBV6-7 carries the ORF label, with uncertain function. Trimming shortened V by 1 base and J by 9 bases, and 10 bases separated the two germline ends. This CDR3 contains 13 residues.

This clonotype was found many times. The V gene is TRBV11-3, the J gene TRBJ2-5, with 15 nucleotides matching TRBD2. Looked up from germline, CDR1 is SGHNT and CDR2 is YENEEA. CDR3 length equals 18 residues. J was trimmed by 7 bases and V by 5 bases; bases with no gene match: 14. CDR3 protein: CASSPRPGTSGRMGTQYF. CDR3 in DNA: TGTGCCAGCAGCCCCCGTCCCGGGACTAGCGGGAGGATGGGGACCCAGTACTTC.

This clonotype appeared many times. DNA of the CDR3: TGTGCCAGCAGCCGGCGGGAGAGCGGGAGGGACGGAGATACGCAGTATTTT. It codes for CASSRRESGRDGDTQYF. The rearrangement links TRBV7-6 to TRBJ2-3; 10 bases line up with TRBD2. V was clipped by 5 bases and J by 5 bases; unmatched bases: 13. Germline V lookup: CDR1 SGHVS, CDR2 FNYEAQ. CDR3 length equals 17 residues.

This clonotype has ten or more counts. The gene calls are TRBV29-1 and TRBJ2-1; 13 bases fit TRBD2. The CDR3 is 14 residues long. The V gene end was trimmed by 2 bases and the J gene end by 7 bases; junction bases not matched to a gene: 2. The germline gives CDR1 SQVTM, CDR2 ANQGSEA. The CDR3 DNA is TGCAGCGTTGAAATGACTAGCGGGAGGAATGAGCAGTTCTTC. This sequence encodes CSVEMTSGRNEQFF.

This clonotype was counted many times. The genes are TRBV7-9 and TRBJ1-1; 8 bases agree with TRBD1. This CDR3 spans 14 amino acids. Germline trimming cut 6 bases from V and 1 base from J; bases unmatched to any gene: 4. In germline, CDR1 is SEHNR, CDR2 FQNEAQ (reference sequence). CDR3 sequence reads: CASRGDRKNTEAFF. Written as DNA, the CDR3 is TGTGCCAGCAGGGGGGACAGGAAGAACACTGAAGCTTTCTTT.

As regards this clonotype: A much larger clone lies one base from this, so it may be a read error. CDR3: CTWSGDYTDTQYF. CDR3 nucleotide sequence: TGTACCTGGAGTGGCGACTACACAGATACGCAGTATTTT. J is TRBJ2-3 and V is TRBV30; a possible D gene is TRBD2 (5 bases). Germline assignment: CDR1 GTSNPN and CDR2 SVGIG (reference sequence). CDR3 length: 13 amino acids.

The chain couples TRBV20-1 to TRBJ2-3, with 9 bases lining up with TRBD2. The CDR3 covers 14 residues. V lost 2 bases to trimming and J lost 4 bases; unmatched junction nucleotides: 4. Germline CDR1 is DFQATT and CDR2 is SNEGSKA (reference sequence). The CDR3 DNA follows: TGCAGTGCTAGAAGTAGCGGGAGCTCAGATACGCAGTATTTT. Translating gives CSARSSGSSDTQYF.

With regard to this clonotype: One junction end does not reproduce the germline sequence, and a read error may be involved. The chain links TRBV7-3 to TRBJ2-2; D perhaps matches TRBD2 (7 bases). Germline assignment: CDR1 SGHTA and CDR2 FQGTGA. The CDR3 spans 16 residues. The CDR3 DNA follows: TGTGCCAGCTCTGCCTCGGGACAACCGAACACCGGGGGGCTGTTCTTT. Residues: CASSASGQPNTGGLFF.

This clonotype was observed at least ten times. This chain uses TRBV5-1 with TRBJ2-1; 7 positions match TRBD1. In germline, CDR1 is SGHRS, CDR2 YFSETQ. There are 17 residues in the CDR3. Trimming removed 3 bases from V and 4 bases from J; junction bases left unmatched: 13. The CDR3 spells CASSSGNSRGRYNEQFF. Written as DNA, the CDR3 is TGCGCCAGCAGCTCTGGAAACTCGAGGGGGCGGTACAATGAGCAGTTCTTC.

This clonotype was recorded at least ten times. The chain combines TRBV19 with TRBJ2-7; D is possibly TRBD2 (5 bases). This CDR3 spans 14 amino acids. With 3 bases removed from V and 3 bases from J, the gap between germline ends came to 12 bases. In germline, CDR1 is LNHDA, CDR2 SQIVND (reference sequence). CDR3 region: CASSIPGSHYEQYF. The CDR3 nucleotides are TGTGCCAGTAGTATCCCGGGATCCCACTACGAGCAGTACTTC. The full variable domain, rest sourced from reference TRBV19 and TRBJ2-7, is DGGITQSPKYLFRKEGQNVTLSCEQNLNHDAMYWYRQDPGQGLRLIYYSQIVNDFQKGDIAEGYSVSREKKESFPLTVTSAQKNPTAFYLCASSIPGSHYEQYFGPGTRLTVT.

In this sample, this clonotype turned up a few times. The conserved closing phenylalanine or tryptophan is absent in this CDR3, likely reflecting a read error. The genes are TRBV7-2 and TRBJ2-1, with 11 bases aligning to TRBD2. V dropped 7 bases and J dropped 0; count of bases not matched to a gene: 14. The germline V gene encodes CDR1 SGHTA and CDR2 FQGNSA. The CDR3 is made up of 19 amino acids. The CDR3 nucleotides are TGTGCCAGCATCATCCCCCCGACTAGCGGGATGCGCTCCTACAATGAGCAGTTCCTC. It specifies CASIIPPTSGMRSYNEQFL.

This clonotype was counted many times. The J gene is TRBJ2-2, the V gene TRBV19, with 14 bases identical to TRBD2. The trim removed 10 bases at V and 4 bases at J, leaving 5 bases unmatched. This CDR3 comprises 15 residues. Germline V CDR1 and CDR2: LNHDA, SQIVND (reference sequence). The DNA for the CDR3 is TGTGCCACCCGGACTAGCGGGAGGCTCACCGGGGAGCTGTTTTTT. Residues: CATRTSGRLTGELFF.

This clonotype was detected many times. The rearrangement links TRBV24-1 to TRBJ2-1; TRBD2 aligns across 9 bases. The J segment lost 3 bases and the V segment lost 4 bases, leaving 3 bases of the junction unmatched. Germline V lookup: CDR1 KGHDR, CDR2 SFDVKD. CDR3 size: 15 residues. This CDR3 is CATSEASGNYNEQFF. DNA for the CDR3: TGTGCCACCAGTGAGGCTAGCGGGAACTACAATGAGCAGTTCTTC.

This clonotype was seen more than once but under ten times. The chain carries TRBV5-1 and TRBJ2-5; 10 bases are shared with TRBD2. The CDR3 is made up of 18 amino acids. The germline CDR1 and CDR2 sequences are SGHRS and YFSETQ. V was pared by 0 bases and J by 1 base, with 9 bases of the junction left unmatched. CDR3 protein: CASSLVGLAGGIQETQYF. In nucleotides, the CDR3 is TGCGCCAGCAGCTTGGTTGGGTTAGCGGGAGGTATCCAAGAGACCCAGTACTTC.

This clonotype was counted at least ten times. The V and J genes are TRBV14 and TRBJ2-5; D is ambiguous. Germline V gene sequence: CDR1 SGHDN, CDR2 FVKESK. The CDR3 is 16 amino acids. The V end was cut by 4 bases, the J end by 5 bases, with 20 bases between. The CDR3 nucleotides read TGTGCCAGCAGCCCCCCAGGCATATCCGTACCCGAGACCCAGTACTTC. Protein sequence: CASSPPGISVPETQYF.

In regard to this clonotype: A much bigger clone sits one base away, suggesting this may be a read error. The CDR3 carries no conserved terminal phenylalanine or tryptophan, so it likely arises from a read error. The CDR3 sequence: CSVHGGGKAFL. DNA of the CDR3: TGCAGCGTTCACGGGGGAGGCAAAGCTTTCCTT. V and J are TRBV29-1 and TRBJ1-1; TRBD1 might be the D (5 bases). CDR1 and CDR2 from the germline V gene are SQVTM and ANQGSEA. The CDR3 runs to 11 residues. Trimming removed 5 bases at V and 9 bases at J, with 13 bases between.

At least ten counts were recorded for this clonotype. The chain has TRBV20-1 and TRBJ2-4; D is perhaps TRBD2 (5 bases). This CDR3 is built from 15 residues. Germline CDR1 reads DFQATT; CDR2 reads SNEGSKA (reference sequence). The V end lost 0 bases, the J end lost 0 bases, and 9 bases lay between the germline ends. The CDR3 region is CSARDHGLAKNIQYF. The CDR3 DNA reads TGCAGTGCTAGAGATCATGGACTAGCCAAAAACATTCAGTACTTC.

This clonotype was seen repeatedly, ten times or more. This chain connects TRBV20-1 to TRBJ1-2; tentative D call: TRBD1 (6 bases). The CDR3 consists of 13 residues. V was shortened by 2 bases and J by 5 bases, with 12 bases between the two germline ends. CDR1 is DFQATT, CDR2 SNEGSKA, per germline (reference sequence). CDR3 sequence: CSARNPGAYGYTF. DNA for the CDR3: TGCAGTGCTAGAAACCCAGGGGCGTATGGCTACACCTTC.

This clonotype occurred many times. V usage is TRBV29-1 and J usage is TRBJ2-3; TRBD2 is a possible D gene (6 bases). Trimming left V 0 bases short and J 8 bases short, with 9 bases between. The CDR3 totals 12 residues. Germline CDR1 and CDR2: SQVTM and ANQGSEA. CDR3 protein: CSVEDGGGTQYF. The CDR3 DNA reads TGCAGCGTTGAAGACGGGGGAGGTACGCAGTATTTT.

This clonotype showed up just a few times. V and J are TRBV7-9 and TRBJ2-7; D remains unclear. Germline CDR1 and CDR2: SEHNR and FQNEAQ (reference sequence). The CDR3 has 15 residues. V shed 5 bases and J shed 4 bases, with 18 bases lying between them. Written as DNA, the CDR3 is TGTGCCAGCAGCCCGGTTAGGTCTGGGCGATACGAGCAGTACTTC. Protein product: CASSPVRSGRYEQYF.

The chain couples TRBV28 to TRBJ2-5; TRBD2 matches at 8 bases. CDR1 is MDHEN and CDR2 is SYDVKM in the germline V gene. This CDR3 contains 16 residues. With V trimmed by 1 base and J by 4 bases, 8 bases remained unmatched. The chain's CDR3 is CASSLLGGRTSETQYF. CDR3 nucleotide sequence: TGTGCCAGCAGTTTATTGGGCGGGAGGACCTCAGAGACCCAGTACTTC. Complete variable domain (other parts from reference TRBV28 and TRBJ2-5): DVKVTQSSRYLVKRTGEKVFLECVQDMDHENMFWYRQDPGLGLRLIYFSYDVKMKEKGDIPEGYSVSREKKERFSLILESASTNQTSMYLCASSLLGGRTSETQYFGPGTRLLVL.

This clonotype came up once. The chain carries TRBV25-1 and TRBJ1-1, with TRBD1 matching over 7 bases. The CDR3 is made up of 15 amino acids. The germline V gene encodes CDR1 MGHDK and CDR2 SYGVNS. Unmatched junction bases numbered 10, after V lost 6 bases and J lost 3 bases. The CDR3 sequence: CASRLQGKEDTEAFF. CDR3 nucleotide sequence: TGTGCCAGCAGATTACAGGGGAAGGAGGACACTGAAGCTTTCTTT.

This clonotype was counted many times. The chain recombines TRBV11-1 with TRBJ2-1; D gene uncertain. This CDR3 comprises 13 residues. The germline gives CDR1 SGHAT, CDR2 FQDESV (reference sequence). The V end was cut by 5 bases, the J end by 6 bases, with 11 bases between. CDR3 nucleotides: TGTGCCAGCAGCAATGAAGGTGGCAATGAGCAGTTCTTC. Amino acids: CASSNEGGNEQFF. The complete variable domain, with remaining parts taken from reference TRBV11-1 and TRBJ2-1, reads EAEVAQSPRYKITEKSQAVAFWCDPISGHATLYWYRQILGQGPELLVQFQDESVVDDSQLPKDRFSAERLKGVDSTLKIQPAELGDSAMYLCASSNEGGNEQFFGPGTRLTVL.

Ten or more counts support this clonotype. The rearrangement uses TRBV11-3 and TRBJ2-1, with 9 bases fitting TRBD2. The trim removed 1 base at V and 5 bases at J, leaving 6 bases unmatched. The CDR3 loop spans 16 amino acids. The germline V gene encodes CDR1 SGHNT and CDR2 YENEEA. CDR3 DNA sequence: TGTGCCAGCAGCTTAGTTACTGGGACTAGCCACAATGAGCAGTTCTTC. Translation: CASSLVTGTSHNEQFF.

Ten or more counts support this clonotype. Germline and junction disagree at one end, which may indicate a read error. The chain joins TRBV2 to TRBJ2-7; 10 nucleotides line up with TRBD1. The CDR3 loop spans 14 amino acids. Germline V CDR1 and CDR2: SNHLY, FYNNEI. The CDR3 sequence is CASSQPGTGAEQYF. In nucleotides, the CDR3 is TGTGCTAGCAGTCAACCCGGGACAGGGGCCGAGCAGTACTTC. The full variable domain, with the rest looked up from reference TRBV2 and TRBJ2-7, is EPEVTQTPSHQVTQMGQEVILRCVPISNHLYFYWYRQILGQKVEFLVSFYNNEISEKSEIFDDQFSVERPDGSNFTLKIRSTKLEDSAMYFCASSQPGTGAEQYFGPGTRLTVT.